This TCR beta chain stems from a study of T cell responses to AZD1222 COVID-19 vaccine. Study results and limitations: The donor cohort was predominantly white British with a female majority, and clonal diversity may have been underestimated. Repertoires were obtained solely post-peak T cell response. Increases in Spike-specific TCR breadth and depth were seen after two AZD1222 doses. Regions left unmutated in variants are reportedly the target of nearly half of spike-specific TCRs.

Only in-frame clones appear in the TCRdb table, and some are missing; sequencing was by immunoSEQ multiplex PCR. The sample holds 95,000 to 100,000 clones, 89% seen once. Germline V gives CDR1 KGHSH, CDR2 LQKENI. The V end lost 3 bases, the J end lost 4 bases, and 12 bases lay between the germline ends. The CDR3 extends over 14 amino acids. For this clone: Its target is unknown.

This sample comprised peripheral blood, obtained on day 0 of AZD1222 vaccination. The TCR sequence derives from an adult in good health. The genes are TRBV18 and TRBJ1-1; weak D call: TRBD1 (5 bases). The chain's CDR3 is CASSPGVGLTEAFF. Written as DNA, the CDR3 is TGTGCCAGCTCACCGGGGGTGGGACTCACTGAAGCTTTCTTT.